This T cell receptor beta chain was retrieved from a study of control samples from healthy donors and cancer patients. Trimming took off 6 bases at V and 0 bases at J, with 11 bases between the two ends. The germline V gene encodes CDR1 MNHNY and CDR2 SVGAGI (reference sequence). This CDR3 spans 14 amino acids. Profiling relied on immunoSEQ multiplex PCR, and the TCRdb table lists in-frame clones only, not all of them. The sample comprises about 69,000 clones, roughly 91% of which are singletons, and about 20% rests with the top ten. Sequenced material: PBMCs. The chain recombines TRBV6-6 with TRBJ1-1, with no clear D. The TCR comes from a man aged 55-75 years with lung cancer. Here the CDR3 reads CASRMIRLNTEAFF. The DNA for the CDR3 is TGTGCCAGCAGGATGATCCGACTGAACACTGAAGCTTTCTTT.